This record covers a single T cell receptor beta chain. Which antigen it targets is not known. No much larger clone is present one base from it, and per-base qualities are unavailable. The record originates from a study of cytomegalovirus exposure and HLA in healthy donors (dated by TCRdb to 2016 to 2017). Regarding the research as a whole: According to an earlier analysis of 587 of the donors, about 179 million T cells yielded some 120 million unique TCR beta sequences and about 300 Gb of sequence data. An early release that covered about 600 HLA-typed donors contained approximately 300 gigabases of sequencing data and tens of millions of unique TCR sequences. Among the approximately 420 genotyped donors, more than 70% belonged to the genetic ancestry cluster associated with self-reported Caucasian donors. The study aimed to test whether cataloging public T cell receptors could reveal signatures of past pathogen exposure. The T cell repertoires of 700 or so subjects were profiled by immunosequencing and related to cytomegalovirus serostatus. Besides the first cohort of around 700 subjects, a separate validation cohort made up of 120 different subjects was used. To predict cytomegalovirus infection status, the study brought together high-throughput TCR immunosequencing, statistical association of individual TCRs with disease status, and machine learning. A later analysis re-analyzed previously published TCR beta repertoires from approximately 670 donors and added high-resolution HLA genotyping to study TCR occurrence patterns. In the later analysis, no new phenotypic data were used to find candidate immune exposures; instead, reliance was placed on TCR beta sequences and their occurrence across donors. An earlier analysis of 587 of the donors used high-throughput TCR beta sequencing to judge whether each TCR beta V gene segment behaved as functional or pseudogenic. Donor age, sex, ethnicity and CMV serostatus were collected together with the repertoire data. A later genetic analysis used genome-wide SNP genotypes for about 65% of the 666 donors, treating that subset as a discovery cohort. Every discovery cohort repertoire had been produced on one sequencing platform. HLA typing covered class I and class II loci at four-digit resolution. The number of donors typed differed by locus, with roughly 620-640 for A, B, C, DRB1 and DQB1, roughly 520 for DQA1, some 570 for DPA1, and some 450 for DPB1. Four to six DR-DQ haplotypes were handled as single units for association and clustering, since linkage in the cohort was strong. On average, around 240,000 unique TCR beta nucleotide sequences were sequenced per donor among fewer than 500 genotyped donors of the cohort, with roughly 18% of those sequences being non-productive. Broad study findings and their caveats: In a later analysis, HLA-associated TCR beta chains were found to be more clonally expanded and to have lower generation probabilities than equally common non-associated chains. Specific HLA alleles were associated with around 18,000 TCR beta sequences at a false discovery rate of 0.05 in a later analysis. In this cohort, only TCR beta chains were sequenced, and detectable features were limited by the absence of alpha or paired-chain data. Cytomegalovirus status was reported to be diagnosed by the classifier with high specificity and sensitivity in both the original and validation cohorts. In vitro tests confirmed that a few of the cytomegalovirus-associated TCR beta chains recognize cytomegalovirus antigens. Roughly 17 rarely observed V segments, including chromosome 9 orphons, were excluded from the earlier analysis of some 590 of the donors because counts were too low. In a later analysis, several top co-occurrence clusters were reported to appear linked to parvovirus B19, influenza, CMV and Epstein-Barr virus. In an earlier analysis of some 540 of the donors, most TCR beta V segments appeared in productive rearrangements about 87% or about 30% of the time, broadly matching IMGT annotations. A further reported finding was that TCR beta sequences accurately predicted the HLA-A and HLA-B alleles for most subjects in the first cohort. A later analysis found that TCR association rates varied across HLA loci, with DRB1 alleles showing the most associated TCRs and HLA-C alleles the fewest. Most TCR sequences were seen in very few donors, while some public TCRs were found in many individuals. Linkage disequilibrium might explain the correlated functional status among segregating V segments, but an unknown experimental factor could not be excluded. Because some donors lacked HLA typing at each locus, the association tests relied only on the typed subset. A group of highly shared sequence variants was considered likely to be a technical artifact of the sequencing pipeline. A later genetic analysis reported fewer N-insertions in productive TCRs among donors in an Asian-associated ancestry cluster than the approximately 700-donor mean. An association between a missense DCLRE1C variant and V-gene and J-gene trimming of TCR beta chains was found in a later genetic analysis and replicated in an independent cohort. Presence/absence analyses assumed roughly uniform sequencing depth across donors, an assumption that may not hold. A total of 150 or so TCR beta chains were listed by the study as associated with cytomegalovirus. For the cohort, immune exposure information was limited to CMV serostatus. The 87-base-pair reads could not distinguish some IMGT-functional V segments, including TRBV6-2 and TRBV6-3, so those segments were excluded. When HLA alleles, especially DR and DQ, strongly co-occurred, TCR associations were difficult to assign to individual alleles. Most CMV-associated TCR beta chains appeared to be HLA-restricted in a later analysis, and the HLA associations seemed to be driven largely by CMV exposure. The authors suggested that the approach could potentially be generalized to other disease states and immunological phenotypes.

Cut back by 5 bases and 8 bases, the V and J ends lie 16 bases apart. According to the germline V gene (reference sequence), CDR1 reads SEHNR and CDR2 reads FQNEAQ. Its CDR3 holds 15 amino acids, cysteine through phenylalanine. CDR3 DNA only is kept here, 45 bases in frame from base 1. The cohort comprised hundreds of healthy bone marrow donors. At the time of sampling, every cohort member was nominally healthy, though immune exposures that went unrecorded were likely present. The donor tested CMV seronegative, placing the donor among the 352 seronegative members of the cohort. A peripheral blood sample was provided by each donor, and peripheral blood mononuclear cells were used for TCR beta sequencing. The Qiagen DNeasy Blood Extraction Kit was used to extract genomic DNA from the blood cell samples. Library generation was performed with the immunoSEQ multiplex PCR assay. For the multiplex PCR, a mixture combining 60 forward primers for TCR Vbeta segments and 13 reverse primers for TCR Jbeta segments was used. Amplification of the CDR3 region of rearranged TCR beta genes was performed with a multiplex PCR assay on genomic DNA. The Illumina HiSeq System was used to sequence the amplified TCR beta libraries as 87-base-pair reads. The study's own analysis went as follows. In a later analysis, some 80 million unique TCR beta chains were counted across the approximately 670 repertoires, and around 10 million of these chains were shared by at least two donors. A nearest-neighbor algorithm error-corrected the raw reads and collapsed the reads into unique sequences, merging closely related sequences to remove PCR and sequencing errors. CDR3 sequences were aligned to IMGT reference sequences to assign V, D and J gene segments. For a sequence to be retained, a match of at least six nucleotides to both a V gene segment and a J gene segment was required. Rearrangements were classified as productive when the CDR3 lacked stop codons and remained in frame with V and J, and all other rearrangements were classified as non-productive. CDR3 was defined by IMGT convention, running from the second conserved V-encoded cysteine to the conserved J-encoded phenylalanine. In an earlier analysis of approximately 500 of the donors, sequences lacking an unambiguous match to a single V gene segment were excluded. In an earlier analysis of around 590 of the donors, a V segment was called functional when productive rearrangements were above 56.7%, and segregating when the standard deviation between donors exceeded 5%. A statistical classification framework was built to diagnose cytomegalovirus status from the catalog of TCR beta chain sequences. V and J gene assignment, in a later analysis, came from comparing TCR nucleotide sequences with IMGT/GENE-DB human TR gene sequences. In a later analysis, CDR3 sequences and most-parsimonious VDJ recombination scenarios were assigned using the TCRdist pipeline. A later analysis defined each TCR beta chain by its CDR3 amino acid sequence plus V-gene family, and excluded reads lacking a unique V-gene family. In a later analysis, fewer than 600 highly shared, low-generation-probability nucleotide sequences were removed to address suspected cross-contamination and a sequencing artifact. In a later analysis, a clonal expansion index was calculated for each public chain from normalized within-repertoire ranks of inferred template counts. In a later analysis, generation probabilities were computed using a VDJ recombination model fitted to out-of-frame rearrangements, and the results were checked against IGoR. A later analysis scored TCR-TCR, TCR-HLA and TCR-CMV co-occurrence with hypergeometric tests, applying a repertoire-size bias correction to TCR pairs. False discovery rates were estimated in a later analysis by permuting HLA or CMV assignments 20 times. In a later analysis, co-occurring TCRs were grouped with DBSCAN, and TCRdist sequence similarity was added when clustering was performed within HLA-allele-positive subsets. Repertoires with fewer than 30,000 or more than 120,000 public chains, plus five repertoires with anomalous nucleotide sharing, were excluded from co-occurrence clustering. What TCRdb holds here is the immuneACCESS table cut down to in-frame rearrangements. Part of the clones is not present; checked against another copy, under half of the missing clones reflect an unresolved V gene, and the others are unexplained. From that table come the V and J calls and clone size; the DNA was used to work out D and trimming. The sample has about 180,000 clones on record, about 79% of them singletons. The ten largest clones represent 1.5% to 2% of the sample.

The clonotype was recovered from a young man in good health and CMV-seronegative. The rearrangement joined TRBV7-9 to TRBJ1-6; TRBD1 is perhaps the D gene, given 5 matching bases. The sequenced sample consisted of PBMCs. The nucleotide sequence reads TGTGCCAGCAGCCCGGGGGGGAGGGATGATTCACCCCTCCACTTT. It translates to CASSPGGRDDSPLHF. Full variable domain (CDR3 extended with the reference TRBV7-9 and TRBJ1-6 proteins): DTGVSQNPRHKITKRGQNVTFRCDPISEHNRLYWYRQTLGQGPEFLTYFQNEAQLEKSRLLSDRFSAERPKGSFSTLEIQRTEQGDSAMYLCASSPGGRDDSPLHFGNGTRLTVT.